This TCR beta chain was recovered during a study of blood T cell repertoires in COVID-19. This CDR3 spans 15 amino acids. J gave up 3 bases and V 5 bases, and 3 bases lay outside the gene matches. The germline V gene has CDR1 ENHRY and CDR2 SYGVKD. Sequenced by immunoSEQ multiplex PCR; TCRdb stores in-frame clones only, minus some. The sample includes tens of thousands of clones, roughly 86% of them seen just once. V usage is TRBV10-3 and J usage is TRBJ1-3, with 11 positions matching TRBD1. The TCR sequence derives from a human donor in a cohort sampled during active COVID-19. Sequenced: peripheral blood. The CDR3 loop is CAISLDRGLGNTIYF. The CDR3 nucleotides read TGTGCCATCAGTTTGGACAGGGGGCTTGGAAACACCATATATTTT.